This T cell receptor beta chain originates from a study of blood T cells in healthy people across ages. Comment on this clonotype: A much larger clone is a single base away; this may be a read error.

The second PCR ran roughly 6 to 12 cycles with a sample-barcoded 5' primer and J-beta primers. TCRdb reanalysed the 5' RACE reads using MiXCR and keeps one entry per CDR3 protein. The sample records roughly 700,000 distinct CDR3 sequences, 45% to 50% being singletons. The germline V gene has CDR1 MNHGY and CDR2 SVAAGI. The CDR3 is made up of 10 amino acids. This chain links TRBV6-9 with TRBJ1-6, with unresolved D. This clonotype was sampled from a woman aged 60 to 75 in good health. Material: blood. For the CDR3, the DNA is TGTACCAGCACTCGATCACCCCTCCACTTT. Amino acids: CTSTRSPLHF.